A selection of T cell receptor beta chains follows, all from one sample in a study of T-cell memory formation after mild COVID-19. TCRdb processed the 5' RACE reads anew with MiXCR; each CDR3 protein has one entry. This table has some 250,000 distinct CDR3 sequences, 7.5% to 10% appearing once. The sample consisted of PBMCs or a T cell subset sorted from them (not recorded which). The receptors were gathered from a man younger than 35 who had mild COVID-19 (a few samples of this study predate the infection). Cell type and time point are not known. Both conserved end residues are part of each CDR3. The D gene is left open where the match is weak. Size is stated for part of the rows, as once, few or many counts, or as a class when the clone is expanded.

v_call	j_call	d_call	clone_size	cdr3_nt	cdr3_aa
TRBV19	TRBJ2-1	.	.	TGTGCCAGTAGTTCCCGTTACGGGTCCTACAATGAGCAGTTCTTC	CASSSRYGSYNEQFF
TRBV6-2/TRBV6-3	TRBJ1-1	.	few	TGTGCCAGCAGTGGACAGTCATTTGGGAACACTGAAGCTTTCTTT	CASSGQSFGNTEAFF
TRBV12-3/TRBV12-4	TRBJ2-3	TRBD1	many	TGTGCCAGCAGTCCGGGACAGGGAATGTATTTT	CASSPGQGMYF
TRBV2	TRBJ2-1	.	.	TGTGCCAGCAGAGAGACAGTTAACAATGAGCAGTTCTTC	CASRETVNNEQFF
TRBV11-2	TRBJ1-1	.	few	TGTGCCAGCAGCGGCCGGGAGACCGGCACTGAAGCTTTCTTT	CASSGRETGTEAFF
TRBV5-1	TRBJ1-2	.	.	TGCGCCAGCCGTTGGACAGCCAACTATGGCTACACCTTC	CASRWTANYGYTF
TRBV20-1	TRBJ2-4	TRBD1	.	TGCAGTGCTAAACAGGGGGGCGGAAACATTCAGTACTTC	CSAKQGGGNIQYF
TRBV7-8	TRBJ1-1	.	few	TGTGCCAGCAGCTTTTATAGGGGGAACACTGAAGCTTTCTTT	CASSFYRGNTEAFF
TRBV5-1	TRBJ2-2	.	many	TGCGCCAGCAGGCAGGGGACGAACACCGGGGAGCTGTTTTTT	CASRQGTNTGELFF
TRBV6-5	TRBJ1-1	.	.	TGTGCCAGCAGTTATTCAGGGGCTGAAGCTTTCTTT	CASSYSGAEAFF
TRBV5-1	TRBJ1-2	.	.	TGCGCCAGCAGCGTGGACAACACTAACTATGGCTACACCTTC	CASSVDNTNYGYTF
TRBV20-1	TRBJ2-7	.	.	TGCAGTGCTAGAAGGCGGACGACCTACGAGCAGTACTTC	CSARRRTTYEQYF
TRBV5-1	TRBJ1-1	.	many	TGCGCCAGCAGTCTGGGATCAGAGACTGAAGCTTTCTTT	CASSLGSETEAFF
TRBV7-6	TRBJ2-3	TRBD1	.	TGTGCCAGCAGCTTGAGAGGGGGCTTAGATACGCAGTATTTT	CASSLRGGLDTQYF
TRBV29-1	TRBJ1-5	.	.	TGCAGCGTCGCCGGGGGGACGGGCAATCAGCCCCAGCATTTT	CSVAGGTGNQPQHF
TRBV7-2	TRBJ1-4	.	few	TGTGCCAGCAGCCGGGGGGGAGGGTCGGTAACAAAACTGTTTTTT	CASSRGGGSVTKLFF
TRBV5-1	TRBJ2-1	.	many	TGCGCCAGCAGCTTGGGGCATACTGTTAGTGGCGATGAGCAGTTCTTC	CASSLGHTVSGDEQFF
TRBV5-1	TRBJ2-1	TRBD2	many	TGCGCCAGCAGCTTGGGCGGGGGGTCCAATGAGCAGTTCTTC	CASSLGGGSNEQFF
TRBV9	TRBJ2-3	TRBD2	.	TGTGCCAGCAGCCCTACGGGGGGGCCGGGTACGCAGTATTTT	CASSPTGGPGTQYF
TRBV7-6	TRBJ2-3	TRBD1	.	TGTGCCAGCAGCTTACCAGGGGGCCCCACAGATACGCAGTATTTT	CASSLPGGPTDTQYF
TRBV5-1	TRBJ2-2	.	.	TGCGCCAGCAGCTTGGTTCACGTCGGGGAGCTGTTTTTT	CASSLVHVGELFF
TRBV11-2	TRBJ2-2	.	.	TGTGCCAGCAGCCCCGTTTTGGTTAACACCGGGGAGCTGTTTTTT	CASSPVLVNTGELFF
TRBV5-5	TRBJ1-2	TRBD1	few	TGTGCCAGCAGCTATGCTACAGGGGCGATACTCTATGGCTACACCTTC	CASSYATGAILYGYTF
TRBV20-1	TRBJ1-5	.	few	TGCAGTGCTGGCGGTTGGCTAAATCAGCCCCAGCATTTT	CSAGGWLNQPQHF
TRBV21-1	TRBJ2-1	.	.	TGTGCCAGCAGCAAAGCACCAGGGGGCTGTTACAATGAGCAGTTCTTC	CASSKAPGGCYNEQFF
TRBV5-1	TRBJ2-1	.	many	TGCGCCAGCAGACCCGGGACCGCGTCCTACAATGAGCAGTTCTTC	CASRPGTASYNEQFF